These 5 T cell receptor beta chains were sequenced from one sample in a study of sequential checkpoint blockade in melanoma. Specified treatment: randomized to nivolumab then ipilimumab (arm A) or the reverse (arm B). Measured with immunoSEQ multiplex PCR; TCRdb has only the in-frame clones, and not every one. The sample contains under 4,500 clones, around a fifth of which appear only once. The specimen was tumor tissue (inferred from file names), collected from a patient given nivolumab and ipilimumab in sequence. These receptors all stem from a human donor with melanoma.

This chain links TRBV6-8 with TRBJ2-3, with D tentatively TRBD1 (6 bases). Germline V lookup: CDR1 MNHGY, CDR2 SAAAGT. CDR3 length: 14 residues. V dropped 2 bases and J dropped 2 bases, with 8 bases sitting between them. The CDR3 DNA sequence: TGTGCCAGCAGTTACGTGGGGGCCACAGATACGCAGTATTTT. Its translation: CASSYVGATDTQYF.

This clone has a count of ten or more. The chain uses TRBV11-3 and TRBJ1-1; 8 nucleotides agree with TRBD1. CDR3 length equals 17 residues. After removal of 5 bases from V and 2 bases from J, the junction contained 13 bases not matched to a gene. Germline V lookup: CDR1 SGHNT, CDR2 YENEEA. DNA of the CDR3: TGTGCCAGCAGCCTGGTTACAGGGGGTACACTAAACACTGAAGCTTTCTTT. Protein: CASSLVTGGTLNTEAFF. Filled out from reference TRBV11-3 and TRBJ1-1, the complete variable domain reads EAGVVQSPRYKIIEKKQPVAFWCNPISGHNTLYWYLQNLGQGPELLIRYENEEAVDDSQLPKDRFSAERLKGVDSTLKIQPAELGDSAVYLCASSLVTGGTLNTEAFFGQGTRLTVV.

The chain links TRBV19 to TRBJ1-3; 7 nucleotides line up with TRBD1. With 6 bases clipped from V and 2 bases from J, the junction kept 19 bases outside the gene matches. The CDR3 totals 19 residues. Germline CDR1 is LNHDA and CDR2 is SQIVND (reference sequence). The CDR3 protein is CASSKPTKGAATTGNTIYF. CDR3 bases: TGTGCCAGTAGCAAACCGACGAAGGGGGCAGCGACAACTGGAAACACCATATATTTT.

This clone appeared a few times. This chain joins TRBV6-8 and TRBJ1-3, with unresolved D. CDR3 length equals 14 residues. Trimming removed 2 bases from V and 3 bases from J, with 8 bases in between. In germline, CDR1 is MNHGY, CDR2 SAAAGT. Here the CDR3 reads CASSYTSGGNTIYF. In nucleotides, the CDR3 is TGTGCCAGCAGTTACACGTCGGGTGGAAACACCATATATTTT.

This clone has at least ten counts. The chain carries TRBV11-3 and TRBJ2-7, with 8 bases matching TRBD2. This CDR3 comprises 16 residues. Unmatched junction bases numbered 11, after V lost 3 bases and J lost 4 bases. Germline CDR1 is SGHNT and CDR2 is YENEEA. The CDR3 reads CASSLERGSRGYEQYF. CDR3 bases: TGTGCCAGCAGCTTGGAGCGGGGGTCCCGGGGATACGAGCAGTACTTC.